The 5 T cell receptor beta chains given below trace back to one sample, sequenced in a study of Graves' ophthalmopathy and Graves' hyperthyroidism. The authors amplified TCR beta CDR3 regions, and they did so from RNA transcripts for repertoire sequencing. RT-PCR with HTBI primers came first, then second-round multiplex PCR. MiXCR, applied by TCRdb to the multiplex PCR reads, yields one record per CDR3 protein. Of under 350,000 distinct CDR3 sequences detected, about a sixth appear once; the ten largest clones hold 9% to 15%. The specimen sequenced was peripheral blood. These receptor sequences come from an adult man with Graves' ophthalmopathy.

This clonotype was seen at least ten times. V and J are TRBV5-1 and TRBJ2-7; the match to TRBD2 covers 7 bases. The CDR3 consists of 17 residues. V shed 0 bases and J 0 bases; nucleotides not matched to a gene: 9. Germline values: CDR1 SGHRS, CDR2 YFSETQ. The CDR3 coding sequence is TGCGCCAGCAGCTTGGCCATGGCGGGAGAGAGCTCCTACGAGCAGTACTTC. Translation gives CASSLAMAGESSYEQYF.

As concerns this clonotype: A read error may produce the germline difference seen at one junction end. V gene TRBV20-1 combines with J gene TRBJ2-5; 7 nucleotides agree with TRBD2. The CDR3 covers 14 residues. Germline V lookup: CDR1 DFQATT, CDR2 SNEGSKA (reference sequence). CDR3 coding DNA: TGCAGTGCTAGCGGTGCGGGAGAGGCGGAGACTCAGTACTTC. Residues: CSASGAGEAETQYF.

This clonotype appeared many times. The chain combines TRBV12-3 or TRBV12-4 with TRBJ1-5; D remains unclear. The V and J ends lost 2 bases and 5 bases respectively, with 13 bases between them. The CDR3 is made up of 15 amino acids. The CDR3 region has the DNA TGTGCCAGCAGTTTATTGAGGTCAGGTGATCAGCCCCAGCATTTT. Protein product: CASSLLRSGDQPQHF.

This clonotype was found many times. The chain carries TRBV15 and TRBJ1-2; tentative D call: TRBD1 (5 bases). Trimming pared 0 bases from V and 2 bases from J, leaving 7 bases between. This CDR3 has 14 residues. CDR1 and CDR2 from the germline V gene are LNHNV and YYDKDF (reference sequence). The CDR3 loop is CATSRDRTNYGYTF. The CDR3 DNA reads as TGTGCCACCAGCAGAGATAGGACAAACTATGGCTACACCTTC.

This clonotype has a count of ten or more. The chain carries TRBV5-1 and TRBJ1-1; D remains ambiguous. The CDR3 runs to 13 residues. Germline V gene sequence: CDR1 SGHRS, CDR2 YFSETQ. V lost 0 bases and J lost 1, with 4 bases in between. The chain's CDR3 is CASSLVPNTEAFF. The CDR3 bases are TGCGCCAGCAGCTTGGTCCCGAACACTGAAGCTTTCTTT.